This paragraph covers one T cell receptor (beta chain) sequence. Its specificity is unknown. This record belongs to a study of cytomegalovirus exposure and HLA in healthy donors. Overall study context: Early released data had tens of millions of unique TCRs, all coming from HLA-typed donors. Study-wide points: Earlier analysis found most TCR beta V segments productive about 87% or about 30% of the time.

The CDR3 has 15 residues. The V and J ends lost 3 bases and 2 bases respectively, with 14 bases between them. Germline V gene lookup returns CDR1 SGHNT and CDR2 YYREEE (reference sequence). This PCR relied on a set of 60 Vbeta primers and 13 Jbeta primers. Original handling: Per a later analysis, the number of unique TCR beta chains was approximately 80 million, of which 8.5 million to 11 million were shared. The table came from immunoSEQ multiplex PCR; TCRdb's copy has only in-frame clones and leaves some out. The DNA gave D and trimming, while V, J and clone size come from that table. Of some 200,000 clones listed, less than 85% are singletons.

The chain recombines TRBV5-4 with TRBJ1-1; the D is unclear. Sequencing was done on a sample of PBMCs. This TCR came from a man younger than 35 in good health and CMV-seronegative. CDR3 nucleotide sequence: TGTGCCAGCAGCTCCCATATAGCGGCAAACACTGAAGCTTTCTTT. This translates into CASSSHIAANTEAFF.